A single sample gave rise to the 25 T cell receptor beta chains below, sequenced in a study of blood T cells in healthy people across ages. Primers used in a second PCR of about 7 to 12 cycles were a sample-barcoded 5' primer and a J-beta primer mix. Each CDR3 protein is one row after TCRdb ran MiXCR on the 5' RACE reads. Among 980,000 or so distinct CDR3 sequences listed, around 46% were seen once. The sequenced sample was blood. Receptors were obtained from a man younger than 40 in good health.

The rearrangement uses TRBV7-9 and TRBJ2-4; unclear D gene. V lost 8 bases to trimming and J lost 0 bases, with 17 bases between them. The CDR3 consists of 16 residues. CDR1 SEHNR and CDR2 FQNEAQ come from the germline V gene (reference sequence). The CDR3 here is CASARRAAIAKNIQYF. The CDR3 bases are TGTGCCAGCGCGAGACGGGCAGCAATAGCCAAAAACATTCAGTACTTC.

The gene calls are TRBV2 and TRBJ2-2, with D tentatively TRBD2 (5 bases). The CDR3 is 13 amino acids. V lost 8 bases, J lost 2 bases, and 9 bases lay in between. The V gene's germline CDR1 is SNHLY and CDR2 FYNNEI. The CDR3 is CASRTDNTGELFF. CDR3 sequence (DNA): TGTGCCAGCCGGACTGACAACACCGGGGAGCTGTTTTTT.

Remarks on this clonotype: One base away lies a much larger clone, so this may be a sequencing read error. This rearrangement joins TRBV20-1 to TRBJ1-2, with unresolved D. CDR3 length equals 14 residues. Germline V gene data show CDR1 as DFQATT and CDR2 as SNEGSKA (reference sequence). The CDR3 nucleotides read TGCAGTGCTAGCTTTACTGGAGGGAAATATGCCTACACCTTC. Protein: CSASFTGGKYAYTF.

The chain couples TRBV7-9 to TRBJ2-7; D gene uncertain. The CDR3 has 14 residues. The germline CDR1 and CDR2 sequences are SEHNR and FQNEAQ (reference sequence). V was clipped by 5 bases and J by 2 bases, with 13 bases between them. The CDR3 region has the DNA TGTGCCAGCAGCCCGAAGATCCTTACCTACGAGCAGTACTTC. Translation: CASSPKILTYEQYF.

The rearrangement joins TRBV5-6 to TRBJ2-7; TRBD1 is a possible D gene (6 bases). Germline V gives CDR1 SGHDT, CDR2 YYEEEE. The CDR3 sequence is 16 residues long. Trimming pared 5 bases from V and 0 bases from J, leaving 18 bases between. The CDR3 is CASREQGYSTSYEQYF. The CDR3 DNA reads TGTGCCAGCAGGGAACAGGGATACAGTACCTCCTACGAGCAGTACTTC.

In this sample, this clonotype turned up once. The V gene is TRBV5-1, the J gene TRBJ1-4; D is unresolved. Trimming shortened V by 1 base and J by 4 bases, and 14 bases separated the two germline ends. The CDR3 is 16 amino acids. In germline, CDR1 is SGHRS, CDR2 YFSETQ. CDR3 protein: CASSLSLRLNNEKLFF. In DNA, the CDR3 is TGCGCCAGCAGCTTGTCCTTACGGTTGAATAATGAAAAACTGTTTTTT. The entire variable domain, with the rest obtained from reference TRBV5-1 and TRBJ1-4, is as follows: KAGVTQTPRYLIKTRGQQVTLSCSPISGHRSVSWYQQTPGQGLQFLFEYFSETQRNKGNFPGRFSGRQFSNSRSEMNVSTLELGDSALYLCASSLSLRLNNEKLFFGSGTQLSVL.

This clonotype was found many times. The gene calls are TRBV6-2 or TRBV6-3 and TRBJ2-7, with D possibly being TRBD2 (6 bases). The CDR3 length is 17 residues. V was trimmed by 0 bases and J by 0 bases, leaving 15 bases between them. In germline, CDR1 is MNHEY, CDR2 SVGEGT. The CDR3 reads CASSYSMRDVSSYEQYF. The CDR3 DNA follows: TGTGCCAGCAGTTACTCGATGCGGGACGTTAGCTCCTACGAGCAGTACTTC.

The V call is TRBV6-2 or TRBV6-3, the J call TRBJ1-5; D ambiguous. This CDR3 is built from 15 residues. CDR1 is MNHEY, CDR2 SVGEGT, per germline. Trimming shortened V by 0 bases and J by 0 bases, and 6 bases separated the two germline ends. The CDR3 region has the DNA TGTGCCAGCAGTTACTCCGGGATTAGCAATCAGCCCCAGCATTTT. Translated: CASSYSGISNQPQHF.

This clonotype occurred a few times. This sequence joins TRBV25-1 and TRBJ2-1, with 9 positions matching TRBD1. The germline CDR1 and CDR2 sequences are MGHDK and SYGVNS. V trimming: 7 bases; J trimming: 6 bases; junction bases outside the gene matches: 13. CDR3 length: 16 amino acids. The CDR3 coding sequence is TGTGCCAGCACCCCGAGGGACAGGGACCTTTCCAATGAGCAGTTCTTC. It yields the protein CASTPRDRDLSNEQFF.

As regards this clonotype: Germline and junction disagree at one end, which may indicate a read error. The chain recombines TRBV7-9 with TRBJ2-3; 9 bases align to TRBD1. The CDR3 runs 15 residues. Germline V gene lookup returns CDR1 SEHNR and CDR2 FQNEAQ (reference sequence). CDR3 amino acids: CASRVGTGSTDAQYF. The CDR3, as DNA: TGTGCCAGCAGGGTTGGGACAGGGTCCACAGATGCGCAGTATTTT. Full variable domain (outside the CDR3, taken from reference TRBV7-9 and TRBJ2-3): DTGVSQNPRHKITKRGQNVTFRCDPISEHNRLYWYRQTLGQGPEFLTYFQNEAQLEKSRLLSDRFSAERPKGSFSTLEIQRTEQGDSAMYLCASRVGTGSTDAQYFGPGTRLTVL.

This clonotype has a count of ten or more. This sequence joins TRBV29-1 and TRBJ2-7, with 8 bases aligning to TRBD1. The germline V gene has CDR1 SQVTM and CDR2 ANQGSEA. CDR3 size: 12 residues. With 6 bases clipped from V and 0 bases from J, the junction kept 1 base outside the gene matches. CDR3 residues: CSVTGVSYEQYF. CDR3 nucleotides: TGCAGCGTGACAGGGGTCTCCTACGAGCAGTACTTC.

This clonotype was seen repeatedly, ten times or more. The V gene is TRBV6-1, the J gene TRBJ2-1; D unresolved. The V gene's germline CDR1 is MNHNS and CDR2 SASEGT. The V gene lost 3 bases and the J gene lost 4 bases, with 4 bases spanning the gap. This CDR3 contains 12 residues. The CDR3 region has the DNA TGTGCCAGCAGTGAGGCGTACAATGAGCAGTTCTTC. Residues: CASSEAYNEQFF.

This clonotype was seen only a few times. The genes are TRBV10-3 and TRBJ2-5, with a tentative D call TRBD2 (5 bases). The J call may be in error: the DNA end matches TRBJ2-7 better. This CDR3 is 14 amino acids long. CDR1 and CDR2 from the germline V gene are ENHRY and SYGVKD. CDR3 amino acids: CAISGEPRGYEQYF. CDR3 DNA: TGTGCCATCAGTGGCGAGCCCCGGGGATACGAGCAGTACTTC.

The V call is TRBV3-1, the J call TRBJ2-5; possibly TRBD2 for D (5 bases). Germline V gives CDR1 LGHDT, CDR2 YNNKEL (reference sequence). The CDR3 sequence is 15 residues long. The V end lost 2 bases, the J end lost 2 bases, and 12 bases lay between the germline ends. CDR3: CASSQRTEAQETQYF. The CDR3 DNA sequence: TGTGCCAGCAGCCAAAGGACTGAAGCTCAAGAGACCCAGTACTTC.

The chain uses TRBV12-3 or TRBV12-4 and TRBJ2-1; 12 bases agree with TRBD1. TRBJ2-7 matches the DNA end more closely, so the J call is doubtful. The CDR3 totals 15 residues. The CDR3 is CASSLGGQGAREQYF. The DNA of the CDR3 is TGTGCCAGCAGTTTAGGGGGACAGGGGGCTAGGGAGCAGTACTTC.

This chain uses TRBV10-3 with TRBJ2-1; the D is unclear. CDR1 ENHRY and CDR2 SYGVKD come from the germline V gene. The CDR3 is 12 amino acids. V was trimmed by 2 bases and J by 7 bases, leaving 6 bases between them. CDR3 DNA: TGTGCCATCAGTGAGATAGGTAATGAGCAGTTCTTC. It encodes CAISEIGNEQFF.

The V gene is TRBV6-2 or TRBV6-3, the J gene TRBJ2-1; 13 bases agree with TRBD2. With 8 bases clipped from V and 7 bases from J, the junction kept 8 bases outside the gene matches. CDR1 is MNHEY and CDR2 is SVGEGT in the germline V gene. CDR3 size: 15 residues. CDR3 region: CASERLAGGSNEQFF. Written as DNA, the CDR3 is TGTGCCAGCGAAAGACTAGCGGGAGGATCAAATGAGCAGTTCTTC.

There are many counts of this clonotype. This chain uses TRBV29-1 with TRBJ1-2; no clear D gene. The germline V and J ends were trimmed by 0 bases and 10 bases, with 12 bases remaining between them. CDR3 length equals 12 residues. Germline V lookup: CDR1 SQVTM, CDR2 ANQGSEA. The CDR3 sequence: CSVEDLGRIYTF. The CDR3 nucleotides read TGCAGCGTTGAAGATCTGGGGAGGATCTACACCTTC.

This clonotype came up a few times. The gene calls are TRBV5-5 and TRBJ2-1; TRBD2 matches at 12 bases. Germline CDR1 reads SGHKS; CDR2 reads YYEKEE (reference sequence). The CDR3 consists of 21 residues. The V segment lost 2 bases and the J segment 6 bases; nucleotides outside the gene matches: 21. The DNA of the CDR3 is TGTGCCAGCAGCTTCTGGAGTAGGACCGAACTAGCGGGAGGAGGGGGCAATGAGCAGTTCTTC. Translated: CASSFWSRTELAGGGGNEQFF.

DNA of the CDR3: TGTGCCAGCAGTTCGGCACCCCGGGGGAGAAGCAACACTGAAGCTTTCTTT. Translating it yields CASSSAPRGRSNTEAFF. The chain joins TRBV12-3 or TRBV12-4 to TRBJ1-1; D may be TRBD1 (5 bases). This CDR3 comprises 17 residues. Trimming left V 4 bases short and J 2 bases short, with 20 bases between.

This clonotype occurred a few times. The V call is TRBV20-1, the J call TRBJ2-5; 9 bases are a match to TRBD1. V gave up 2 bases and J gave up 0 bases; unmatched junction bases: 13. Germline V CDR1 and CDR2: DFQATT, SNEGSKA (reference sequence). CDR3 length equals 18 residues. CDR3 sequence reads: CSARKNRDRALYQETQYF. The CDR3 DNA reads as TGCAGTGCTAGAAAAAACAGGGACAGGGCCTTGTACCAAGAGACCCAGTACTTC.

The CDR3 reads CASSSGTGSDEQFF. The CDR3 DNA follows: TGCGCCAGCAGCTCCGGTACAGGATCCGACGAGCAGTTCTTC. The rearrangement uses TRBV5-1 and TRBJ2-1, with a possible D match to TRBD1 (5 bases). Trimming removed 3 bases from V and 10 bases from J, with 17 bases in between. The V gene's germline CDR1 is SGHRS and CDR2 YFSETQ. The CDR3 is 14 residues long.

This sequence joins TRBV6-6 and TRBJ2-5; D possibly uses TRBD1 or TRBD2 (5 bases each). Germline CDR1 and CDR2: MNHNY and SVGAGI (reference sequence). Trimming removed 0 bases at V and 2 bases at J, with 13 bases between. This CDR3 region has 16 residues. The CDR3 DNA is TGTGCCAGCAGTTACTCCTCCCGGGACCATCAAGAGACCCAGTACTTC. Translation: CASSYSSRDHQETQYF.

This clonotype was seen many times. Here the CDR3 reads CASSTGQGTDTQYF. The CDR3, as DNA: TGCGCCAGCAGCACCGGACAGGGCACAGATACGCAGTATTTT. This chain joins TRBV5-1 and TRBJ2-3; TRBD1 matches at 7 bases. The CDR3 length is 14 residues. The J segment lost 1 base and the V segment lost 4 bases, leaving 3 bases of the junction unmatched. The germline gives CDR1 SGHRS, CDR2 YFSETQ.

The chain carries TRBV29-1 and TRBJ2-5; 8 bases agree with TRBD1. Matching the DNA end better, TRBJ2-7 makes the J call doubtful. Germline loops: CDR1 SQVTM, CDR2 ANQGSEA. The CDR3 sequence is 12 residues long. CDR3 DNA sequence: TGCAGCGTTGAACAGGGGGCAGGCGAGCAGTACTTC. It codes for CSVEQGAGEQYF.